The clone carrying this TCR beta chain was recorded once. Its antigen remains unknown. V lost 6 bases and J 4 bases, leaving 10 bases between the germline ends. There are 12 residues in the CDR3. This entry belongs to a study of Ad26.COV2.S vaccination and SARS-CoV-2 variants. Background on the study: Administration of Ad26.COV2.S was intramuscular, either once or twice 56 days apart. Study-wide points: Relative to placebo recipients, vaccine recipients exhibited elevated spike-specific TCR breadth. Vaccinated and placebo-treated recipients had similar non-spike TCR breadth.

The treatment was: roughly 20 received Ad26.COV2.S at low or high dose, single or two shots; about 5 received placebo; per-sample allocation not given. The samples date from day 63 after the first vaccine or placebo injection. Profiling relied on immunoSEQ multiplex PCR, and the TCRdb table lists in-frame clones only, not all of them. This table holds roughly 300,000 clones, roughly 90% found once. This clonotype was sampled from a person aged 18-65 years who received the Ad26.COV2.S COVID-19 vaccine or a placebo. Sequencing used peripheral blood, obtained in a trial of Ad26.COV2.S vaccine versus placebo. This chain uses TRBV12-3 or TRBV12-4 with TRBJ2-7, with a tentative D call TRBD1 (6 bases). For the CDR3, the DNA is TGTGCCAGCAGCAGGACAGTTTACGAGCAGTACTTC. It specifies CASSRTVYEQYF.